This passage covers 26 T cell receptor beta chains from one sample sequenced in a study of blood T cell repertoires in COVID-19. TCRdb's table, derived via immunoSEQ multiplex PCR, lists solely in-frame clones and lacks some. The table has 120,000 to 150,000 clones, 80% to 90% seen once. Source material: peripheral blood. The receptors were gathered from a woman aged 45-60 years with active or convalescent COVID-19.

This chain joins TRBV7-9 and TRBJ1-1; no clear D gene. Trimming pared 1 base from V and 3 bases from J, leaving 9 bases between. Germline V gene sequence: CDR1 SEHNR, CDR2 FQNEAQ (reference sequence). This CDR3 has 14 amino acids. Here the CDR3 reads CASSLEERDTEAFF. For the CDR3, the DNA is TGTGCCAGCAGCTTAGAGGAGAGGGACACTGAAGCTTTCTTT.

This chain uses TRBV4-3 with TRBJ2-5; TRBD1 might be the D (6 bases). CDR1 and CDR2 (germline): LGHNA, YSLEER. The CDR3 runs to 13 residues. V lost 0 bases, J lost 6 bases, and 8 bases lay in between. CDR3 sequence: CASSQDWDKTQYF. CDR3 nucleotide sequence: TGCGCCAGCAGCCAAGATTGGGACAAGACCCAGTACTTC.

The CDR3 protein is CASSSSGTANYGYTF. The CDR3 DNA is TGTGCCAGCTCTTCCTCCGGGACAGCTAACTATGGCTACACCTTC. The rearrangement links TRBV6-4 to TRBJ1-2; 7 bases are a match to TRBD1. This CDR3 region has 15 residues. Germline V gene sequence: CDR1 MRHNA, CDR2 SNTAGT. V trimming: 8 bases; J trimming: 0 bases; junction bases outside the gene matches: 9.

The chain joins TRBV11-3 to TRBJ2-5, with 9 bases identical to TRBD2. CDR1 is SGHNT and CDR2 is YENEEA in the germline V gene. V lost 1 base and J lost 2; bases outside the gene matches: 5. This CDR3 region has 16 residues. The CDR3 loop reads CASSLGGTSSQETQYF. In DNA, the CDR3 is TGTGCCAGCAGCTTAGGAGGGACTAGCTCACAAGAGACCCAGTACTTC.

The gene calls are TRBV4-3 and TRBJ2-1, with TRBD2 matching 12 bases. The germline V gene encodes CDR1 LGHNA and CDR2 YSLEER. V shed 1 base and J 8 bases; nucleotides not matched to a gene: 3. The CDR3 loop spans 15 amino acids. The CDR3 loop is CASSQGLAGADEQFF. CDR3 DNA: TGCGCCAGCAGCCAAGGACTAGCGGGAGCGGATGAGCAGTTCTTC.

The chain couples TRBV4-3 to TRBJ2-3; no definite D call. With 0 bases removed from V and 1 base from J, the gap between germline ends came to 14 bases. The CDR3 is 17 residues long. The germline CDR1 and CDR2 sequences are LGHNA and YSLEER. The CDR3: CASSQDQSPRGTDTQYF. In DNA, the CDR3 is TGCGCCAGCAGCCAAGACCAGTCTCCCCGTGGCACAGATACGCAGTATTTT.

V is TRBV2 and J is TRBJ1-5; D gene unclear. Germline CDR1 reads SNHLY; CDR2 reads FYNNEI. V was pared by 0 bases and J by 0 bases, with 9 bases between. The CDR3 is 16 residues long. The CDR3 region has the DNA TGTGCCAGCAGTGAAGCGGGCCGCTATAGCAATCAGCCCCAGCATTTT. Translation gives CASSEAGRYSNQPQHF.

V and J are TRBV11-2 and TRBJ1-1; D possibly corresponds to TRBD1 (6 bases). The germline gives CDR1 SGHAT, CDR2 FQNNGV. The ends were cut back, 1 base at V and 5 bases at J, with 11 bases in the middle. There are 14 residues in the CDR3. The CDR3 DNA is TGTGCCAGCAGCTTAGGGGACAAAGGGACTGAAGCTTTCTTT. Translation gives CASSLGDKGTEAFF.

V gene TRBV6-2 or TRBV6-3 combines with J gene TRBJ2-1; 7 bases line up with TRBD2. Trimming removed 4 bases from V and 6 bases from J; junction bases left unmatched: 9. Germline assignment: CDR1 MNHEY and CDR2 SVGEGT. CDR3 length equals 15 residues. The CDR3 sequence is CASSLGRGTLNEQFF. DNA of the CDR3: TGTGCCAGCAGTTTAGGGCGGGGGACCCTCAATGAGCAGTTCTTC.

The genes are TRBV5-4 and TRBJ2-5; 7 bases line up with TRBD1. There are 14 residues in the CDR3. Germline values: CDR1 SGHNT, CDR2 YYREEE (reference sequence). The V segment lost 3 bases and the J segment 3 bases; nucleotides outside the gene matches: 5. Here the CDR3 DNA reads TGTGCCAGCAGCTCCCGACAGGGAAAAGAGACCCAGTACTTC. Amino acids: CASSSRQGKETQYF. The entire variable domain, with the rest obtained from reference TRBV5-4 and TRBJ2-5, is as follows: ETGVTQSPTHLIKTRGQQVTLRCSSQSGHNTVSWYQQALGQGPQFIFQYYREEENGRGNFPPRFSGLQFPNYSSELNVNALELDDSALYLCASSSRQGKETQYFGPGTRLLVL.

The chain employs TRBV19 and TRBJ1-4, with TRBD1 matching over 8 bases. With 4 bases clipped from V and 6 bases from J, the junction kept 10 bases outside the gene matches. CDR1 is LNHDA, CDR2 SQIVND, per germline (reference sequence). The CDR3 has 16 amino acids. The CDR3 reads CASSTHGAGGYEKLFF. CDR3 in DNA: TGTGCCAGTAGTACCCATGGGGCAGGGGGCTATGAAAAACTGTTTTTT.

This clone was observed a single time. The CDR3: CASSQDSGGGQPQHF. In nucleotides, the CDR3 is TGCGCCAGCAGCCAAGATTCGGGAGGTGGGCAGCCCCAGCATTTT. This chain links TRBV4-1 with TRBJ1-5; D ambiguous. The V gene's germline CDR1 is MGHRA and CDR2 YSYEKL. The CDR3 runs 15 residues. V was clipped by 0 bases and J by 7 bases, with 13 bases between them.

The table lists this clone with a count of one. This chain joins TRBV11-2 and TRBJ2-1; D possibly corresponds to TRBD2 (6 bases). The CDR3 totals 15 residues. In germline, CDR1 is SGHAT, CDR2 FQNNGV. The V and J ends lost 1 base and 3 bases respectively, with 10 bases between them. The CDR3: CASSLGWGLYNEQFF. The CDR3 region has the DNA TGTGCCAGCAGCTTAGGATGGGGACTCTACAATGAGCAGTTCTTC. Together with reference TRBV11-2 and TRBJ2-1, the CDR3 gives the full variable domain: EAGVAQSPRYKIIEKRQSVAFWCNPISGHATLYWYQQILGQGPKLLIQFQNNGVVDDSQLPKDRFSAERLKGVDSTLKIQPAKLEDSAVYLCASSLGWGLYNEQFFGPGTRLTVL.

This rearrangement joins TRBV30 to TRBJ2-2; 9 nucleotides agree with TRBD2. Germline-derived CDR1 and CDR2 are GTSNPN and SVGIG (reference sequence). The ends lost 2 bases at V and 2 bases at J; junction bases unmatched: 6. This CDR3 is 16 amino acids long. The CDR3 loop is CAWSRLAGTNTGELFF. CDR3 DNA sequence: TGTGCCTGGAGTAGGCTAGCGGGAACTAACACCGGGGAGCTGTTTTTT.

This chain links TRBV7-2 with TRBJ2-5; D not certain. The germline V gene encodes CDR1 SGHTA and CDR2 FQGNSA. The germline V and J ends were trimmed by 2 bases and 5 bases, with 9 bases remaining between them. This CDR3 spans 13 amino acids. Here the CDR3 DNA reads TGTGCCAGCAGCTTAAGCCTCGGGGAGACCCAGTACTTC. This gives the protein CASSLSLGETQYF.

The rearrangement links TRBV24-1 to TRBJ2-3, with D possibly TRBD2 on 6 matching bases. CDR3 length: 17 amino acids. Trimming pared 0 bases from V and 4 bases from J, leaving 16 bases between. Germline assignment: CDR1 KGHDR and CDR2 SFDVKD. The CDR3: CATSDLIRGKGSDTQYF. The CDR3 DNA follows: TGTGCCACCAGTGATTTGATCCGGGGGAAGGGGTCAGATACGCAGTATTTT.

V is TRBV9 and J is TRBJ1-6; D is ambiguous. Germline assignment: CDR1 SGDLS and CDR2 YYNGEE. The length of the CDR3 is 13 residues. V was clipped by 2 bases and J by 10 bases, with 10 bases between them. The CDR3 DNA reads TGTGCCAGCAGCGTCCGCGGTAGGTCACCCCTCCACTTT. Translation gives CASSVRGRSPLHF.

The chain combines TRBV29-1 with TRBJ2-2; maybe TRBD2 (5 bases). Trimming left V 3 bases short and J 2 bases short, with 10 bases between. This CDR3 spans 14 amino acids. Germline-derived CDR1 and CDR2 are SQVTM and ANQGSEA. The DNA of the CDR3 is TGCAGCGTTGACGGGATGAGAAACACCGGGGAGCTGTTTTTT. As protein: CSVDGMRNTGELFF.

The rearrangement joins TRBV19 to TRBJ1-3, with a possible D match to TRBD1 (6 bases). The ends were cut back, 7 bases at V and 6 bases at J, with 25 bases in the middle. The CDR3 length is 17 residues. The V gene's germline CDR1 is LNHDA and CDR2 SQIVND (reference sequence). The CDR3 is CASTPTRAGAFVNTIYF. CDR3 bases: TGTGCCAGTACCCCCACCCGGGCGGGGGCGTTTGTAAACACCATATATTTT.

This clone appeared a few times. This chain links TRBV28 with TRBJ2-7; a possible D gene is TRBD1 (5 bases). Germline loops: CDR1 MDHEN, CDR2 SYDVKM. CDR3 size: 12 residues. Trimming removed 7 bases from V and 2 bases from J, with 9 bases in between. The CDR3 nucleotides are TGTGCCAGCATGCAGGGTACCTACGAGCAGTACTTC. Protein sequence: CASMQGTYEQYF.

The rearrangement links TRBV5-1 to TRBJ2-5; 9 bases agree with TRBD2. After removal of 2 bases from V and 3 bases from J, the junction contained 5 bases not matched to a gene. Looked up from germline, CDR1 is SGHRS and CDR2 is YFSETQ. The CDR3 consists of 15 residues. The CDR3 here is CASSFGTSTEETQYF. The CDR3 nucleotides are TGCGCCAGCAGCTTCGGGACTAGCACCGAAGAGACCCAGTACTTC. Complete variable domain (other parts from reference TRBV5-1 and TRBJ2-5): KAGVTQTPRYLIKTRGQQVTLSCSPISGHRSVSWYQQTPGQGLQFLFEYFSETQRNKGNFPGRFSGRQFSNSRSEMNVSTLELGDSALYLCASSFGTSTEETQYFGPGTRLLVL.

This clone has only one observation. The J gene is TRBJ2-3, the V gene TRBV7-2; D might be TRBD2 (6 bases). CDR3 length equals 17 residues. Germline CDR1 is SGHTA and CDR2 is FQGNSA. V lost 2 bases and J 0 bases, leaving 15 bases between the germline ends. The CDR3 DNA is TGTGCCAGCAGCTTAACCCTGACTAGTTTTAGCACAGATACGCAGTATTTT. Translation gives CASSLTLTSFSTDTQYF.

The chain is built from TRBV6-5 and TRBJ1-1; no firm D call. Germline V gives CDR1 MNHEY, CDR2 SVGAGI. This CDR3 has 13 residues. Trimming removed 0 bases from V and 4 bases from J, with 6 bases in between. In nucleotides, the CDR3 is TGTGCCAGCAGTTACTCGTGGAGCACTGAAGCTTTCTTT. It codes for CASSYSWSTEAFF.

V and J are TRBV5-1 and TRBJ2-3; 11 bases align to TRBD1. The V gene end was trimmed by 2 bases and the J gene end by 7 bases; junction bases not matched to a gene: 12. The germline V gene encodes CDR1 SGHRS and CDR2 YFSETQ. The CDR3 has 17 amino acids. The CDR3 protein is CASSLSRPGQGVNTQYF. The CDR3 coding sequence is TGCGCCAGCAGCTTATCGCGTCCGGGACAGGGGGTAAATACGCAGTATTTT.

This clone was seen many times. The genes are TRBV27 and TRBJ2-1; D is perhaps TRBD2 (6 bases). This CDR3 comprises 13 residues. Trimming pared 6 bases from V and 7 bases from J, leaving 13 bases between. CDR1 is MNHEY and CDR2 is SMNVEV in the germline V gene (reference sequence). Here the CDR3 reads CASRPAGWNEQFF. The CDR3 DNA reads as TGTGCCAGCAGACCCGCGGGGTGGAATGAGCAGTTCTTC.

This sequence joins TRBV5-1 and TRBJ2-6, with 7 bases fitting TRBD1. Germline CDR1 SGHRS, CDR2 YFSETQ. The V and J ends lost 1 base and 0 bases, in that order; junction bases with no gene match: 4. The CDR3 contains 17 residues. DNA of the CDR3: TGCGCCAGCAGCTTGCAGGGGGTGGGCTCTGGGGCCAACGTCCTGACTTTC. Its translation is CASSLQGVGSGANVLTF. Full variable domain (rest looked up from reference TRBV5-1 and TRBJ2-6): KAGVTQTPRYLIKTRGQQVTLSCSPISGHRSVSWYQQTPGQGLQFLFEYFSETQRNKGNFPGRFSGRQFSNSRSEMNVSTLELGDSALYLCASSLQGVGSGANVLTFGAGSRLTVL.